Given below is one T cell receptor (beta chain) in context. What it binds is unknown. The data were taken from a study of human T cells and chemical hapten exposure. In the study overall: Minor volume differences among pooled libraries chiefly drove per-sample TCR yield variation. Findings and caveats of the study: Among TCRs, those above 1 in 1000 frequency were unaffected by DPC sensitization.

Noted time point: healthy volunteer bleed at 2 weeks. RNA extraction used unfractionated whole blood as the source of total RNA. V lost 2 bases and J lost 3, with 10 bases in between. The germline V gene encodes CDR1 DFQATT and CDR2 SNEGSKA (reference sequence). The CDR3 has 13 residues. Library preparation tagged each individual cDNA molecule with a unique molecular identifier. In the source study's methods: Between about 23,224 and 750,000 TCRs appeared in each sample, and the median stood at 95,638. MiXCR, applied by TCRdb to the RACE reads, yields one record per CDR3 protein. The V and J calls were not made by the authors but by TCRdb's processing. This table holds 100,000 to 150,000 distinct CDR3 sequences, approximately 10% found once.

Sequenced material: whole blood. The chain carries TRBV20-1 and TRBJ1-1; D ambiguous. The TCR comes from a male donor in good health. Some clones in this sample may be carry-over from other donors' samples. The CDR3 region is CSARYPPDTEAFF. The CDR3 DNA sequence: TGCAGTGCTAGATACCCACCGGACACTGAAGCTTTCTTT.